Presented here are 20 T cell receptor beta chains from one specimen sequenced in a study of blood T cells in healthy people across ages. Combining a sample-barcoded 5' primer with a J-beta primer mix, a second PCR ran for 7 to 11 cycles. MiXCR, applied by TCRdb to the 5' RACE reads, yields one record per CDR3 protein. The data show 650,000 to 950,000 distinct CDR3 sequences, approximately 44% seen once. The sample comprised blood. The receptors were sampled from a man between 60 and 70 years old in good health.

The CDR3 DNA sequence: TGCGCCAGCAGCTCGGGACAGGGTGTTCATGAAAAACTGTTTTTT. Its protein is CASSSGQGVHEKLFF. This chain uses TRBV4-3 with TRBJ1-4; TRBD1 aligns across 9 bases. The CDR3 covers 15 residues. Germline loops: CDR1 LGHNA, CDR2 YSLEER. Trimming removed 5 bases from V and 6 bases from J; junction bases left unmatched: 7.

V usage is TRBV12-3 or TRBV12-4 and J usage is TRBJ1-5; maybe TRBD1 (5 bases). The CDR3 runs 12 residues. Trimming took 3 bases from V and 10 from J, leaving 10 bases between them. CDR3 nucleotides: TGTGCCAGCAGTTTGCCTAGGGACCCCCAGCATTTT. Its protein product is CASSLPRDPQHF.

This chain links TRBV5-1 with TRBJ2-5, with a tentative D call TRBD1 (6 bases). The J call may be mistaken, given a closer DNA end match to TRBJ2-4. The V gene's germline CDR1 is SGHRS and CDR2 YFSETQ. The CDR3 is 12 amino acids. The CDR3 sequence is CASRDSKNIQYF. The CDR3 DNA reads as TGCGCCAGCAGGGACAGTAAAAACATTCAGTACTTC.

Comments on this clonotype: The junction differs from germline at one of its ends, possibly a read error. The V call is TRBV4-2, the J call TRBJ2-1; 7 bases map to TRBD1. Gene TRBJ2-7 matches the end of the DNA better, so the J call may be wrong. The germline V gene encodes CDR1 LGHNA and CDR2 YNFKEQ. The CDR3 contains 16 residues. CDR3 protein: CVSSQEGDSSYNEQYF. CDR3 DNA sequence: TGTGTCAGCAGCCAAGAAGGGGACAGCTCCTACAATGAGCAGTACTTC.

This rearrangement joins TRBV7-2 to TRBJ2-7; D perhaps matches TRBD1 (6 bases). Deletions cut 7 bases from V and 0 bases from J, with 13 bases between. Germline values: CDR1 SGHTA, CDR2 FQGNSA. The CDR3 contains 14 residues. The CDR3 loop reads CASTLGGNSYEQYF. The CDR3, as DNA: TGTGCCAGCACCCTAGGGGGAAACTCCTACGAGCAGTACTTC.

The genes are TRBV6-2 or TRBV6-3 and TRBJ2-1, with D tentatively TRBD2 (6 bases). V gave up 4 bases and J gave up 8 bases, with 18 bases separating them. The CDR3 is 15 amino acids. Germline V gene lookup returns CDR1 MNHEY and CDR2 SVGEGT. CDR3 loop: CASSSDWTIGDEQFF. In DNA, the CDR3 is TGTGCCAGCAGTTCGGATTGGACTATAGGCGATGAGCAGTTCTTC.

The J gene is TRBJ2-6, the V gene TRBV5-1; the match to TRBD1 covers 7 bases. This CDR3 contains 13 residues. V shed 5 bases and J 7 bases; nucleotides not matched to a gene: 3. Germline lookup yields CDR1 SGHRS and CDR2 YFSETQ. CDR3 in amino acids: CASSTGEANVLTF. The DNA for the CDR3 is TGCGCCAGCAGTACAGGGGAAGCCAACGTCCTGACTTTC.

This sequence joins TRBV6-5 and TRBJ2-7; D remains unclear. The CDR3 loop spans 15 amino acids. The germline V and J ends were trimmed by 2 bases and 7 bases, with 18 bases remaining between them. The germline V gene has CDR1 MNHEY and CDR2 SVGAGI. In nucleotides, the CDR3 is TGTGCCAGCAGTTACAGTACAAGCTCCTACAATGAGCAGTACTTC. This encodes CASSYSTSSYNEQYF.

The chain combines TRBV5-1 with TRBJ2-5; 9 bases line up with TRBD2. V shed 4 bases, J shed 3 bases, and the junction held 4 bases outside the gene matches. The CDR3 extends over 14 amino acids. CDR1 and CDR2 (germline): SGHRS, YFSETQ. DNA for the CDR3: TGCGCCAGCAGCCGGACTAGCGCTGAAGAGACCCAGTACTTC. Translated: CASSRTSAEETQYF.

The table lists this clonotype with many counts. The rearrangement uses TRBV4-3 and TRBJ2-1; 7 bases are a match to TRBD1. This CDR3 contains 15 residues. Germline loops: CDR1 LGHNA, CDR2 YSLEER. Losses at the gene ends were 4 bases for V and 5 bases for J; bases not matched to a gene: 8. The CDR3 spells CASSREQGSHNEQFF. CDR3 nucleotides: TGCGCCAGCAGCCGAGAACAGGGGTCCCACAATGAGCAGTTCTTC.

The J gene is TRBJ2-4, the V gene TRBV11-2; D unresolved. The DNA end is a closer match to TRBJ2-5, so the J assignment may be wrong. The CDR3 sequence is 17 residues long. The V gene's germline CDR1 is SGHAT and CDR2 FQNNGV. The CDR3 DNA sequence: TGTGCCAGCAGCCCCGGGCGTAGAGCCATCTCCTTGGAGACCCAGTACTTC. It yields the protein CASSPGRRAISLETQYF.

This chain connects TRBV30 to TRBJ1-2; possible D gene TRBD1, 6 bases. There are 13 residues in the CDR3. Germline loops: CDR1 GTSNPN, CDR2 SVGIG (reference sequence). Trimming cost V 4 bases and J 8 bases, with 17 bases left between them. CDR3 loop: CAWKDRGIYGYTF. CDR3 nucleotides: TGTGCCTGGAAGGACAGAGGCATCTACGGCTACACCTTC.

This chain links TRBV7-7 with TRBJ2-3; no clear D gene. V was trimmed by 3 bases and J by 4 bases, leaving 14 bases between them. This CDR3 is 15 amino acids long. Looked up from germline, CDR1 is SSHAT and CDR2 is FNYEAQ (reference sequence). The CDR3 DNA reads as TGTGCCAGCAGCTTGGTCGGGTCAGAGGCAGATACGCAGTATTTT. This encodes CASSLVGSEADTQYF.

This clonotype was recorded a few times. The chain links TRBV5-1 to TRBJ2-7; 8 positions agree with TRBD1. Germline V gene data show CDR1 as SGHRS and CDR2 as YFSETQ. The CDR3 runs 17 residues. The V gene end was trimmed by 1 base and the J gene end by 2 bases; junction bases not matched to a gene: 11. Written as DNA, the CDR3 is TGCGCCAGCAGCTTGACTCGCCCAGGGACAGGTCCCTACGAGCAGTACTTC. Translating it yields CASSLTRPGTGPYEQYF.

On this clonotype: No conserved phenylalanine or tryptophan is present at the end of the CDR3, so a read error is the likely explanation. CDR3 region: CASSLGTVRHNEQFL. Here the CDR3 DNA reads TGTGCCAGCAGTTTAGGGACCGTTAGGCACAATGAGCAGTTCTTG. The chain recombines TRBV11-2 with TRBJ2-1, with D perhaps being TRBD1 or TRBD2 (5 bases each). This CDR3 spans 15 amino acids. CDR1 and CDR2 (germline): SGHAT, FQNNGV.

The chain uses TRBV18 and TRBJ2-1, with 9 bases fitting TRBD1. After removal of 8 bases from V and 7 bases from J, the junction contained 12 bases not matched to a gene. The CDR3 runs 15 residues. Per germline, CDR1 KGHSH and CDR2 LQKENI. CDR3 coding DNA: TGTGCCAGCCACGGGGGACAGGGCTTTTGGAATGAGCAGTTCTTC. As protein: CASHGGQGFWNEQFF.

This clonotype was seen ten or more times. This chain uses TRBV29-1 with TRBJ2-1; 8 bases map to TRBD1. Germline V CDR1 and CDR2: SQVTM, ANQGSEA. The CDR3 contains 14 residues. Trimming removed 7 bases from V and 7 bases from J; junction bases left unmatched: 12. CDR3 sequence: CSANRGSPVNEQFF. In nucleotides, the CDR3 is TGCAGCGCAAACAGGGGGTCTCCTGTGAATGAGCAGTTCTTC.

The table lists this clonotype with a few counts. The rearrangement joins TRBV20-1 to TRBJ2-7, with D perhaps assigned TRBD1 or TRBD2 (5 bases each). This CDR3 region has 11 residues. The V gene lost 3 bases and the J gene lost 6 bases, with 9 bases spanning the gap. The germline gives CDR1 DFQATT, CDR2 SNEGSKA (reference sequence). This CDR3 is CSARGVSEQYF. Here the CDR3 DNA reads TGCAGTGCTAGGGGGGTTTCCGAGCAGTACTTC.

The DNA of the CDR3 is TGTGCCAGCAGCTTAGAGTCAGGGATGGAGACCCAGTACTTC. Translation gives CASSLESGMETQYF. The genes are TRBV7-6 and TRBJ2-5; TRBD1 is a possible D gene (5 bases). The V end lost 1 base, the J end lost 5 bases, and 11 bases lay between the germline ends. The CDR3 totals 14 residues. Germline values: CDR1 SGHVS, CDR2 FNYEAQ. Full variable domain (missing parts from reference TRBV7-6 and TRBJ2-5): GAGVSQSPRYKVTKRGQDVALRCDPISGHVSLYWYRQALGQGPEFLTYFNYEAQQDKSGLPNDRFSAERPEGSISTLTIQRTEQRDSAMYRCASSLESGMETQYFGPGTRLLVL.

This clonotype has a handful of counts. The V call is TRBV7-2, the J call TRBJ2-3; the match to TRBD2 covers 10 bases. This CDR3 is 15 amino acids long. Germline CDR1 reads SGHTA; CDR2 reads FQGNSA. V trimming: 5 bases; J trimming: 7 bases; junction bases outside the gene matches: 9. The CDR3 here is CASSNSGGACNTQYF. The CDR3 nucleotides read TGTGCCAGCAGCAACAGCGGGGGGGCTTGTAATACGCAGTATTTT.